These 8 T cell receptor beta chains came from one sample sequenced in a study of blood T cell repertoires in COVID-19. The protocol was immunoSEQ multiplex PCR, while the TCRdb copy is restricted to in-frame clones and leaves out a portion. Of some 190,000 clones in the sample, 76% are singletons; the top ten hold around 8.1%. The specimen was peripheral blood. The receptors stem from a woman aged 45-59 years with active or convalescent COVID-19.

This chain joins TRBV2 and TRBJ1-4; D is perhaps TRBD1 (5 bases). V gave up 5 bases and J gave up 5 bases, with 12 bases separating them. The CDR3 has 14 residues. CDR1 is SNHLY, CDR2 FYNNEI, per germline. The CDR3 DNA reads as TGTGCCAGCAGTCGGCAGGGCCTAAATGAAAAACTGTTTTTT. Translating it yields CASSRQGLNEKLFF.

The V call is TRBV4-3, the J call TRBJ2-1; TRBD2 matches at 15 bases. J lost 9 bases, V lost 1 base, and 7 bases had no gene match. The CDR3 runs 17 residues. Germline V lookup: CDR1 LGHNA, CDR2 YSLEER. The CDR3 region has the DNA TGCGCCAGCAGCCAAGGGACTAGCGGGGGGGCCAACGGTGAGCAGTTCTTC. Protein product: CASSQGTSGGANGEQFF.

This sequence joins TRBV2 and TRBJ2-1, with D perhaps matching TRBD1 (6 bases). CDR3 length: 15 residues. Trimming left V 1 base short and J 4 bases short, with 11 bases between. CDR1 SNHLY and CDR2 FYNNEI come from the germline V gene. The CDR3 nucleotides read TGTGCCAGCAGTGAAGGTTGGGGGCCTTACAATGAGCAGTTCTTC. Protein: CASSEGWGPYNEQFF.

This clone has only a few counts. The rearrangement links TRBV12-3 or TRBV12-4 to TRBJ1-2, with no clear D. This CDR3 spans 13 amino acids. Trimming removed 5 bases at V and 5 bases at J, with 12 bases between. The CDR3 is CASSRPTGYGYTF. Here the CDR3 DNA reads TGTGCCAGCAGTCGCCCCACCGGGTATGGCTACACCTTC.

CDR3 loop: CATSSRHRGDTEAFF. The CDR3 DNA reads as TGTGCCACCAGCAGCCGACACAGGGGGGACACTGAAGCTTTCTTT. The chain recombines TRBV15 with TRBJ1-1; 8 bases line up with TRBD1. The germline gives CDR1 LNHNV, CDR2 YYDKDF (reference sequence). The CDR3 has 15 residues. V trimming: 3 bases; J trimming: 3 bases; junction bases outside the gene matches: 6.

This clone was seen a handful of times. Other DNA sequences within the sample encode an identical CDR3. CDR3 sequence (DNA): TGTGCCAGCAGCCTGGGGACTAGCGGGGGGCGGTCCTACAATGAGCAGTTCTTC. It translates to CASSLGTSGGRSYNEQFF. The chain combines TRBV3-1 (or the pseudogene TRBV3-2) with TRBJ2-1; TRBD2 agrees at 15 bases. The CDR3 length is 18 residues. Trimming removed 4 bases from V and 1 base from J; junction bases left unmatched: 5. Looked up from germline, CDR1 is LGHDT and CDR2 is YNNKEL (reference sequence).

The rearrangement joins TRBV28 to TRBJ1-2, with D unresolved. Trimming left V 0 bases short and J 2 bases short, with 10 bases between. Germline loops: CDR1 MDHEN, CDR2 SYDVKM. CDR3 size: 15 residues. This CDR3 is CASSLWVGQNYGYTF. The CDR3 DNA sequence: TGTGCCAGCAGTTTATGGGTTGGGCAGAACTATGGCTACACCTTC.

The V gene is TRBV5-5, the J gene TRBJ2-6; a possible D gene is TRBD2 (6 bases). Trimming took 2 bases from V and 4 from J, leaving 13 bases between them. The CDR3 runs to 16 residues. Per the germline V gene, CDR1 is SGHKS and CDR2 is YYEKEE (reference sequence). DNA for the CDR3: TGTGCCAGCAGCTTTCTTGGAGGGTACGGGGCCAACGTCCTGACTTTC. Its translation is CASSFLGGYGANVLTF.